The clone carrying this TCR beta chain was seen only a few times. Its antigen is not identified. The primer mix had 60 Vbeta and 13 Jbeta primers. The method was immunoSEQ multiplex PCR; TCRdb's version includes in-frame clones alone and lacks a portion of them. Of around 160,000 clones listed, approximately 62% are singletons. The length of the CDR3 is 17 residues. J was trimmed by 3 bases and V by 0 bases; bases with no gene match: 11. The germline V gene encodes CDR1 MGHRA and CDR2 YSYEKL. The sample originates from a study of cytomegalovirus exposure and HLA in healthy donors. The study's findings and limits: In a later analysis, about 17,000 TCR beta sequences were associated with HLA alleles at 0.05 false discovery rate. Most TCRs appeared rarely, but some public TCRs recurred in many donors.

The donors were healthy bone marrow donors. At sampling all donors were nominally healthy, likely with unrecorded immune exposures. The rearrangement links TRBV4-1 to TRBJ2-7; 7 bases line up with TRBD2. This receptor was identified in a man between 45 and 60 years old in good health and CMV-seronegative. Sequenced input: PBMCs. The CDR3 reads CASSQDPPGGTNYEQYF. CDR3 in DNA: TGCGCCAGCAGCCAAGATCCACCTGGCGGGACTAACTACGAGCAGTACTTC.